Shown below are 23 T cell receptor beta chains from a single sample sequenced in a study of somatic mutations in cytotoxic T cells in rheumatoid arthritis (dated by TCRdb to 2015 to 2018). To prepare the library, the immunoSEQ multiplex PCR assay was applied. In its TCRdb copy, this immuneACCESS table keeps in-frame sequences only and misses some clones. Where compared with another copy, unresolved V genes explain less than half of these, and the others have no known cause. Across this sample there are about 23,000 clones, with about 83% seen only once. The ten largest make up approximately 10% of the sample. Sequencing was carried out using CD8+ T cells sorted from blood. The receptors derive from an adult with rheumatoid arthritis.

The chain uses TRBV6-5 and TRBJ1-5; D unresolved. The germline CDR1 and CDR2 sequences are MNHEY and SVGAGI. Trimming pared 0 bases from V and 9 bases from J, leaving 6 bases between. The CDR3 has 12 residues. The CDR3 bases are TGTGCCAGCAGTTACTCCGAATCGCCCCAGCATTTT. This translates into CASSYSESPQHF.

V and J are TRBV7-2 and TRBJ2-3; D possibly uses TRBD1 or TRBD2 (5 bases each). Trimming removed 2 bases at V and 5 bases at J, with 20 bases between. This CDR3 is 17 amino acids long. The V gene's germline CDR1 is SGHTA and CDR2 FQGNSA. CDR3 region: CASSLLGRDPAGDTQYF. The CDR3 DNA reads TGTGCCAGCAGCTTATTAGGAAGGGACCCGGCAGGAGATACGCAGTATTTT.

The rearrangement joins TRBV6-6 to TRBJ2-7, with 7 bases identical to TRBD2. Germline V lookup: CDR1 MNHNY, CDR2 SVGAGI (reference sequence). The CDR3 has 15 amino acids. Trimming at V came to 4 bases and at J to 2 bases, leaving 8 bases not matched to a gene. The CDR3 bases are TGTGCCAGCAGTTCTCTGCTAGCGGCCCCCTACGAGCAGTACTTC. It specifies CASSSLLAAPYEQYF.

The chain is built from TRBV7-9 and TRBJ2-1, with 7 bases fitting TRBD1. The CDR3 extends over 15 amino acids. Germline V lookup: CDR1 SEHNR, CDR2 FQNEAQ (reference sequence). Trimming removed 5 bases from V and 5 bases from J; junction bases left unmatched: 9. CDR3: CASSPYGDRNNEQFF. The CDR3 nucleotides are TGTGCCAGCAGCCCCTACGGGGACAGAAACAATGAGCAGTTCTTC.

This sequence joins TRBV18 and TRBJ2-3; 8 positions agree with TRBD2. The CDR3 is 16 amino acids. CDR1 is KGHSH, CDR2 LQKENI, per germline. V was clipped by 2 bases and J by 2 bases; unmatched bases: 6. The CDR3 sequence: CASSPFSGVVTDTQYF. CDR3 bases: TGTGCCAGCTCACCATTTAGCGGGGTCGTCACAGATACGCAGTATTTT.

This clone came up a few times. V is TRBV7-9 and J is TRBJ2-7, with 13 positions matching TRBD2. This CDR3 is built from 15 residues. After removal of 5 bases from V and 7 bases from J, the junction contained 8 bases not matched to a gene. Germline CDR1 reads SEHNR; CDR2 reads FQNEAQ (reference sequence). The CDR3, as DNA: TGTGCCAGCAGCCTTACTAGCGGGGGGGCAGGTGAGCAGTACTTC. It encodes CASSLTSGGAGEQYF.

This clone was recorded only once. The chain joins TRBV5-4 to TRBJ1-2; D remains unclear. This CDR3 spans 12 amino acids. The V and J ends lost 4 bases and 3 bases respectively, with 7 bases between them. Germline CDR1 is SGHNT and CDR2 is YYREEE (reference sequence). In DNA, the CDR3 is TGTGCCAGCAGCCACCCTTACTATGGCTACACCTTC. It codes for CASSHPYYGYTF.

The chain uses TRBV4-1 and TRBJ2-1; no clear D gene. The CDR3 spans 16 residues. V was shortened by 3 bases and J by 6 bases, with 18 bases between the two germline ends. CDR1 is MGHRA, CDR2 YSYEKL, per germline. The CDR3 loop reads CASSHKVLPPSNEQFF. In DNA form, the CDR3 reads TGCGCCAGCAGCCATAAAGTCCTGCCCCCTTCCAATGAGCAGTTCTTC.

The chain carries TRBV19 and TRBJ2-7; a weak D match, TRBD1 (6 bases). Germline V gives CDR1 LNHDA, CDR2 SQIVND (reference sequence). This CDR3 is built from 14 residues. V dropped 3 bases and J dropped 2 bases, with 11 bases sitting between them. The CDR3 nucleotides read TGTGCCAGTAGTATGGGGGCAGGGGCCTACGAGCAGTACTTC. This sequence encodes CASSMGAGAYEQYF.

V and J are TRBV6-5 and TRBJ2-5, with D possibly TRBD2 on 6 matching bases. Per germline, CDR1 MNHEY and CDR2 SVGAGI. The CDR3 extends over 15 amino acids. V was clipped by 0 bases and J by 4 bases, with 12 bases between them. The CDR3 DNA follows: TGTGCCAGCAGTTACTCCCGGGGGTTCGGAGAGACCCAGTACTTC. The encoded protein is CASSYSRGFGETQYF.

In its sample, this clone is medium-sized (0.01 to 0.1%). The chain employs TRBV11-2 and TRBJ1-5; 8 positions match TRBD1. After removal of 6 bases from V and 6 bases from J, the junction contained 10 bases not matched to a gene. The CDR3 is 15 residues long. Germline CDR1 SGHAT, CDR2 FQNNGV. The CDR3 bases are TGTGCCAGCAGAGATGACAGGGGCTTCGGTCAGCCCCAGCATTTT. Translation gives CASRDDRGFGQPQHF.

The chain links TRBV10-3 to TRBJ2-5; 8 positions match TRBD1. The V segment lost 4 bases and the J segment 5 bases; nucleotides outside the gene matches: 9. The CDR3 covers 15 residues. Germline lookup yields CDR1 ENHRY and CDR2 SYGVKD. The CDR3 DNA follows: TGTGCCATCAGTGGGAGTCAGGGGGCCAGGGAGACCCAGTACTTC. It codes for CAISGSQGARETQYF.

This clone was recorded a few times. This CDR3 is also generated by other DNA sequences in the sample. V is TRBV30 and J is TRBJ2-7, with TRBD1 identical over 8 bases. The germline V gene has CDR1 GTSNPN and CDR2 SVGIG (reference sequence). V lost 2 bases, J lost 0 bases, and 3 bases stayed unmatched. The CDR3 is 14 residues long. In DNA form, the CDR3 reads TGTGCCTGGAGTACCGGGACAGGCTCCTACGAGCAGTACTTC. Encoded protein: CAWSTGTGSYEQYF.

The chain links TRBV5-4 to TRBJ2-7, with D unclear. The CDR3 contains 13 residues. V lost 0 bases, J lost 2 bases, and 6 bases lay in between. Per germline, CDR1 SGHNT and CDR2 YYREEE (reference sequence). The CDR3 DNA follows: TGTGCCAGCAGCTTGGGGGGAACCTACGAGCAGTACTTC. The encoded protein is CASSLGGTYEQYF.

The chain links TRBV11-2 to TRBJ1-1; D possibly corresponds to TRBD1 (5 bases). V gave up 4 bases and J gave up 4 bases, with 16 bases separating them. Looked up from germline, CDR1 is SGHAT and CDR2 is FQNNGV. The CDR3 has 15 residues. CDR3 coding DNA: TGTGCCAGCAGCTCAGCCCCGGGGCCGGGCACTGAAGCTTTCTTT. Its translation: CASSSAPGPGTEAFF.

This chain connects TRBV19 to TRBJ2-1; a weak D match, TRBD1 (5 bases). This CDR3 contains 15 residues. Germline V CDR1 and CDR2: LNHDA, SQIVND (reference sequence). V dropped 3 bases and J dropped 5 bases, with 14 bases sitting between them. In DNA form, the CDR3 reads TGTGCCAGTAGTATCCAAAAGACAGAACACAATGAGCAGTTCTTC. Translation gives CASSIQKTEHNEQFF.

This chain links TRBV15 with TRBJ2-1, with 10 bases identical to TRBD2. The V segment lost 9 bases and the J segment 1 base; nucleotides outside the gene matches: 6. Germline V gene sequence: CDR1 LNHNV, CDR2 YYDKDF (reference sequence). The CDR3 runs 15 residues. The CDR3 coding sequence is TGTGCCACAAATAAGCGGGGGGGATCCTACAATGAGCAGTTCTTC. The encoded protein is CATNKRGGSYNEQFF.

V and J are TRBV14 and TRBJ1-1; 9 bases map to TRBD1. The CDR3 is 16 amino acids. Losses at the gene ends were 5 bases for V and 1 base for J; bases not matched to a gene: 8. CDR1 SGHDN and CDR2 FVKESK come from the germline V gene. The CDR3, as DNA: TGTGCCAGCAGCTCCCTTCCGGGACAGGGGAACACTGAAGCTTTCTTT. Amino acid sequence: CASSSLPGQGNTEAFF.

The sample holds one count of this clone. The chain combines TRBV12-5 with TRBJ1-5; D not certain. The germline gives CDR1 LGHNT, CDR2 FRNRAP. This CDR3 is built from 15 residues. Trimming removed 2 bases from V and 6 bases from J, with 14 bases in between. CDR3 DNA sequence: TGTGCTAGTGGTTTGACTGGTGGTTTCCTTCAGCCCCAGCATTTT. Its translation is CASGLTGGFLQPQHF.

The chain has TRBV29-1 and TRBJ1-1, with D possibly matching TRBD1 (5 bases). Trimming cost V 2 bases and J 7 bases, with 20 bases left between them. Germline CDR1 reads SQVTM; CDR2 reads ANQGSEA. The CDR3 contains 15 residues. For the CDR3, the DNA is TGCAGCGTTGAATGGCGGGGAGGGGAAGGGAATGAAGCTTTCTTT. Translating gives CSVEWRGGEGNEAFF.

This clone was detected a few times. The J gene is TRBJ1-5, the V gene TRBV19, with D perhaps matching TRBD1 (6 bases). From germline, CDR1 is LNHDA and CDR2 SQIVND (reference sequence). This CDR3 is built from 14 residues. The ends were cut back, 2 bases at V and 3 bases at J, with 8 bases in the middle. The CDR3 loop is CASSIPGVNQPQHF. DNA of the CDR3: TGTGCCAGTAGTATACCAGGGGTCAATCAGCCCCAGCATTTT.

J is TRBJ1-1 and V is TRBV27, with a weak D call TRBD1 (6 bases). CDR3 length: 14 residues. The germline V gene has CDR1 MNHEY and CDR2 SMNVEV (reference sequence). V was shortened by 7 bases and J by 5 bases, with 17 bases between the two germline ends. This CDR3 reads CASMVGGGWTEAFF. CDR3 DNA: TGTGCCAGCATGGTGGGGGGCGGATGGACTGAAGCTTTCTTT.

This clone was seen a few times. The chain couples TRBV6-5 to TRBJ1-3, with a tentative D call TRBD1 (5 bases). Germline assignment: CDR1 MNHEY and CDR2 SVGAGI. This CDR3 spans 16 amino acids. V dropped 2 bases and J dropped 1 base, with 12 bases sitting between them. The CDR3 coding sequence is TGTGCCAGCAGTTACACAGGTGCGGGATCTGGAAACACCATATATTTT. Amino acids: CASSYTGAGSGNTIYF.